This T cell receptor beta chain is drawn from a study of shared clonotypes between healthy human individuals. Study-wide results and caveats: Estimated clonotype richness was generally higher in naive than memory subsets.

The table came from immunoSEQ multiplex PCR; TCRdb's copy has only in-frame clones and leaves some out. The sample yields over a million clones, roughly 98% seen once. The CDR3 loop spans 16 amino acids. The germline gives CDR1 LGHNT, CDR2 FRNRAP. The V gene lost 0 bases and the J gene lost 6 bases, with 15 bases spanning the gap. With respect to this clone: What it binds is not known.

The V call is TRBV12-5, the J call TRBJ2-1; TRBD2 might be the D (6 bases). The sequenced material came from naive CD4+ T cells sorted from blood. Subset noted: CD45RA+ positively selected. The TCR was taken from a man aged 25 to 40 in good health. The CDR3, as DNA: TGTGCTAGTGGTTTGGTATCAGCGGGTGGGGGCAATGAGCAGTTCTTC. Its protein product is CASGLVSAGGGNEQFF.